One and the same sample provided the 22 T cell receptor beta chains below, sequenced in a study of blood T cells in healthy people across ages. With a J-beta primer mix and a sample-barcoded 5' primer, a second PCR ran about 7 to 11 cycles. TCRdb passed the 5' RACE reads through MiXCR, listing each CDR3 protein once. There are under 700,000 distinct CDR3 sequences in the sample; approximately 25% occur only once, and 8.5% to 9.5% lies in the top ten. These data were likewise used in another study, on T cells of mothers and their children.

Specimen: blood. The receptors derive from a boy aged 5 to 17 in good health.

This rearrangement joins TRBV7-2 to TRBJ1-2; D possibly corresponds to TRBD1 (6 bases). Per germline, CDR1 SGHTA and CDR2 FQGNSA. The CDR3 contains 14 residues. V was cut by 0 bases and J by 7 bases, with 12 bases left in between. CDR3 residues: CASSLARTASGYTF. The DNA of the CDR3 is TGTGCCAGCAGCTTAGCGCGGACAGCAAGTGGCTACACCTTC.

The DNA for the CDR3 is TGTGCCAGCAGCTTGCGGCGGACTAATGAAAAACTGTTTTTT. Protein sequence: CASSLRRTNEKLFF. This chain connects TRBV7-2 to TRBJ1-4, with D uncertain. The CDR3 is 14 residues long. V was clipped by 3 bases and J by 2 bases, with 7 bases between them. CDR1 SGHTA and CDR2 FQGNSA come from the germline V gene.

The chain combines TRBV13 with TRBJ2-6; no reliable D call. CDR3 length: 15 residues. Germline-derived CDR1 and CDR2 are PRHDT and FYEKMQ (reference sequence). V shed 5 bases and J shed 2 bases, with 10 bases lying between them. The CDR3 bases are TGTGCCAGCAGCGTCCGGAAAGCTGGGGCCAACGTCCTGACTTTC. Translated, it gives CASSVRKAGANVLTF.

V usage is TRBV28 and J usage is TRBJ2-7, with D unresolved. V was cut by 7 bases and J by 5 bases, with 18 bases left in between. This CDR3 has 14 amino acids. Germline-derived CDR1 and CDR2 are MDHEN and SYDVKM. The CDR3 nucleotides read TGTGCCAGCATCCCAAGGAGAACAGTTCACGAGCAGTACTTC. Its translation is CASIPRRTVHEQYF.

This chain links TRBV29-1 with TRBJ2-5, with D possibly matching TRBD1 (6 bases). The DNA end favors TRBJ2-7, so the J call may be wrong. In germline, CDR1 is SQVTM, CDR2 ANQGSEA. This CDR3 contains 15 residues. CDR3 DNA: TGCAGCGTTGAAGATAGGGGGACGGAGAGCTACGAGCAGTACTTC. It is translated as CSVEDRGTESYEQYF.

This clonotype came up a few times. J is TRBJ1-4 and V is TRBV13, with 9 bases matching TRBD1. Germline V gives CDR1 PRHDT, CDR2 FYEKMQ (reference sequence). V was clipped by 2 bases and J by 5 bases; unmatched bases: 3. The length of the CDR3 is 15 residues. Here the CDR3 reads CASSLRTGVNEKLFF. The CDR3, as DNA: TGTGCCAGCAGCTTACGGACAGGGGTAAATGAAAAACTGTTTTTT.

The chain employs TRBV14 and TRBJ2-1; D is uncertain. The V end lost 4 bases, the J end lost 3 bases, and 16 bases lay between the germline ends. The CDR3 loop spans 16 amino acids. Germline-derived CDR1 and CDR2 are SGHDN and FVKESK. The chain's CDR3 is CASSPSGRHFYNEQFF. CDR3 in DNA: TGTGCCAGCAGCCCCTCAGGCAGGCATTTCTACAATGAGCAGTTCTTC.

There are a few counts of this clonotype. The CDR3 region is CASSSHTDNTQYF. The CDR3 DNA sequence: TGTGCCAGCAGCTCTCACACAGATAATACGCAGTATTTT. The gene calls are TRBV7-9 and TRBJ2-3; D unclear. The CDR3 loop spans 13 amino acids. Germline assignment: CDR1 SEHNR and CDR2 FQNEAQ (reference sequence). Trimming cost V 4 bases and J 7 bases, with 12 bases left between them.

The chain couples TRBV4-1 to TRBJ1-5; 7 bases match TRBD1. The CDR3 contains 16 residues. Trimming at V came to 2 bases and at J to 2 bases, leaving 6 bases not matched to a gene. Germline assignment: CDR1 MGHRA and CDR2 YSYEKL. CDR3 in DNA: TGCGCCAGCAGCCAACTCGACAGGGAGGGCAATCAGCCCCAGCATTTT. Translating it yields CASSQLDREGNQPQHF.

The J gene is TRBJ2-1, the V gene TRBV21-1; TRBD2 is the table's D call, not checked against the DNA. TRBV21-1 is described as a pseudogene. The CDR3 covers 16 residues. This CDR3 is CASSKDPSASYNEQFF. Here the CDR3 DNA reads TGTGCCAGCAGCAAAGACCCTAGCGCTTCCTACAATGAGCAGTTCTTC.

V gene TRBV12-3 or TRBV12-4 combines with J gene TRBJ1-6, with D perhaps matching TRBD1 (5 bases). V shed 5 bases and J shed 7 bases, with 12 bases lying between them. The CDR3 runs to 14 residues. The CDR3 DNA reads as TGTGCCAGCAGTCCTGGGGGATTCAATTCACCCCTCCACTTT. This sequence encodes CASSPGGFNSPLHF.

This clonotype turned up a few times. V gene TRBV6-2 or TRBV6-3 combines with J gene TRBJ1-5; D possibly corresponds to TRBD1 (6 bases). The CDR3 runs 16 residues. CDR1 is MNHEY and CDR2 is SVGEGT in the germline V gene. V was pared by 6 bases and J by 3 bases, with 18 bases between. The CDR3 protein is CASRPQGRGANQPQHF. The CDR3 bases are TGTGCCAGCAGACCACAGGGACGGGGGGCCAATCAGCCCCAGCATTTT.

There are a few counts of this clonotype. The V and J genes are TRBV5-1 and TRBJ1-2; D may be TRBD1 (5 bases). The CDR3 is 13 amino acids. CDR1 and CDR2 (germline): SGHRS, YFSETQ. Trimming took off 0 bases at V and 6 bases at J, with 9 bases between the two ends. The CDR3 coding sequence is TGCGCCAGCAGCTTGGGCAGGGTTGATGGCTACACCTTC. It codes for CASSLGRVDGYTF.

The gene calls are TRBV7-2 and TRBJ2-1, with D unclear. The germline gives CDR1 SGHTA, CDR2 FQGNSA. V was pared by 5 bases and J by 5 bases, with 10 bases between. This CDR3 is 13 amino acids long. The CDR3 region is CASSTYLHNEQFF. In nucleotides, the CDR3 is TGTGCCAGCAGCACCTACTTACACAATGAGCAGTTCTTC.

This clonotype showed up just a few times. The chain carries TRBV9 and TRBJ1-6; 7 bases map to TRBD1. Losses at the gene ends were 0 bases for V and 9 bases for J; bases not matched to a gene: 9. The CDR3 extends over 16 amino acids. Germline V gene data show CDR1 as SGDLS and CDR2 as YYNGEE. The CDR3 DNA follows: TGTGCCAGCAGCGTAGCGCCAGGGGGAAAGGGTTCACCCCTCCACTTT. As protein: CASSVAPGGKGSPLHF.

V gene TRBV3-1 combines with J gene TRBJ1-2, with TRBD1 matching over 10 bases. This CDR3 contains 19 residues. Looked up from germline, CDR1 is LGHDT and CDR2 is YNNKEL (reference sequence). V was pared by 4 bases and J by 2 bases, with 16 bases of the junction left unmatched. In DNA form, the CDR3 reads TGTGCCAGCAGCCTACGGATTAGCGGGACAGGGGCTGTAAACTATGGCTACACCTTC. As protein: CASSLRISGTGAVNYGYTF.

This clonotype was picked up many times. The V gene is TRBV28, the J gene TRBJ2-1; D is undetermined. Trimming took off 5 bases at V and 5 bases at J, with 13 bases between the two ends. The germline CDR1 and CDR2 sequences are MDHEN and SYDVKM. CDR3 length: 14 amino acids. CDR3 region: CASSPPWVNNEQFF. The CDR3 coding sequence is TGTGCCAGCAGTCCCCCCTGGGTGAACAATGAGCAGTTCTTC.

This clonotype has a handful of counts. V is TRBV7-2 and J is TRBJ2-3, with 9 bases fitting TRBD2. This CDR3 is built from 17 residues. CDR1 and CDR2 (germline): SGHTA, FQGNSA. Germline trimming cut 5 bases from V and 4 bases from J; bases unmatched to any gene: 13. Here the CDR3 reads CASSRRMGGGAADTQYF. CDR3 nucleotide sequence: TGTGCCAGCAGCAGGAGAATGGGCGGGGGGGCGGCAGATACGCAGTATTTT. Together with reference TRBV7-2 and TRBJ2-3, the CDR3 gives the full variable domain: GAGVSQSPSNKVTEKGKDVELRCDPISGHTALYWYRQSLGQGLEFLIYFQGNSAPDKSGLPSDRFSAERTGGSVSTLTIQRTQQEDSAVYLCASSRRMGGGAADTQYFGPGTRLTVL.

This clonotype appeared a few times. The chain combines TRBV20-1 with TRBJ2-5; D possibly corresponds to TRBD2 (6 bases). Germline CDR1 and CDR2: DFQATT and SNEGSKA (reference sequence). This CDR3 has 14 residues. The ends were cut back, 0 bases at V and 5 bases at J, with 13 bases in the middle. The CDR3 is CSARDRARGETQYF. The CDR3 nucleotides are TGCAGTGCTAGAGATCGGGCCCGGGGGGAGACCCAGTACTTC.

The chain recombines TRBV20-1 with TRBJ2-2; TRBD1 matches at 9 bases. The germline CDR1 and CDR2 sequences are DFQATT and SNEGSKA (reference sequence). The V and J ends lost 5 bases and 5 bases, in that order; junction bases with no gene match: 9. This CDR3 has 15 residues. CDR3 residues: CSAPRDRVGTGELFF. The CDR3 DNA is TGCAGTGCTCCCCGGGACAGGGTCGGAACCGGGGAGCTGTTTTTT.

The rearrangement links TRBV7-2 to TRBJ2-2; D is ambiguous. V dropped 5 bases and J dropped 5 bases, with 9 bases sitting between them. This CDR3 is 13 amino acids long. Germline CDR1 and CDR2: SGHTA and FQGNSA. The CDR3 nucleotides read TGTGCCAGCAGCCCCGGGCCAACCGGGGAGCTGTTTTTT. It is translated as CASSPGPTGELFF.

This clonotype was observed a handful of times. This rearrangement joins TRBV27 to TRBJ2-4; weak D call: TRBD2 (5 bases). CDR3 size: 18 residues. The germline V and J ends were trimmed by 2 bases and 0 bases, with 17 bases remaining between them. Germline V gene sequence: CDR1 MNHEY, CDR2 SMNVEV (reference sequence). CDR3 coding DNA: TGTGCCAGCAGTTTAAAATCGGGATGGCCCCTAGCCAAAAACATTCAGTACTTC. Translation gives CASSLKSGWPLAKNIQYF.